The 31 T cell receptor beta chains given below trace back to one sample, sequenced in a study of OX40 agonist ivuxolimab in advanced cancers. Only in-frame clones appear in the TCRdb table, and some are missing; sequencing was by immunoSEQ multiplex PCR. The table includes about 120,000 clones, 80% to 90% detected once. The source material was CD4+ or CD8+ T cells sorted from blood, sampled in a trial of the OX40 agonist ivuxolimab. These receptors were taken from an adult with an advanced solid tumor such as melanoma, head and neck, liver or kidney cancer.

This chain connects TRBV7-8 to TRBJ2-3, with 14 bases fitting TRBD2. This CDR3 region has 16 residues. With 4 bases clipped from V and 2 bases from J, the junction kept 2 bases outside the gene matches. The germline V gene has CDR1 SGHVS and CDR2 FQNEAQ. The DNA for the CDR3 is TGTGCCAGCAGCTCGACTAGCGGGGGGGCCACAGATACGCAGTATTTT. It translates to CASSSTSGGATDTQYF.

V gene TRBV7-8 combines with J gene TRBJ2-7; TRBD1 agrees at 8 bases. With 6 bases clipped from V and 4 bases from J, the junction kept 8 bases outside the gene matches. The CDR3 consists of 14 residues. The germline CDR1 and CDR2 sequences are SGHVS and FQNEAQ. The CDR3 region is CASRRTGSGYEQYF. For the CDR3, the DNA is TGTGCCAGCAGACGGACAGGGAGTGGTTACGAGCAGTACTTC.

V usage is TRBV7-2 and J usage is TRBJ2-1; D unclear. The CDR3 spans 13 residues. The V gene's germline CDR1 is SGHTA and CDR2 FQGNSA. The V gene lost 1 base and the J gene lost 12 bases, with 13 bases spanning the gap. The CDR3 protein is CASSLGSGFPQFF. CDR3 sequence (DNA): TGTGCCAGCAGCTTAGGTTCCGGCTTTCCGCAGTTCTTC.

Only one count was recorded for this clone. The genes are TRBV28 and TRBJ2-7, with D possibly TRBD1 on 7 matching bases. Deletions cut 1 base from V and 3 bases from J, with 13 bases between. This CDR3 comprises 15 residues. Germline CDR1 is MDHEN and CDR2 is SYDVKM. The CDR3 region is CASSLYPGGNYEQYF. As DNA, the CDR3 is TGTGCCAGCAGTTTATATCCAGGGGGGAACTACGAGCAGTACTTC.

V and J are TRBV7-8 and TRBJ2-3; unclear D gene. Looked up from germline, CDR1 is SGHVS and CDR2 is FQNEAQ. Trimming pared 3 bases from V and 0 bases from J, leaving 10 bases between. The CDR3 spans 15 residues. The CDR3 reads CASSLDGSSTDTQYF. In nucleotides, the CDR3 is TGTGCCAGCAGCTTGGACGGTTCTAGCACAGATACGCAGTATTTT.

The chain has TRBV5-8 and TRBJ2-3, with 8 bases matching TRBD2. The length of the CDR3 is 14 residues. Germline lookup yields CDR1 SGHTS and CDR2 YDEGEE. J was trimmed by 2 bases and V by 2 bases; bases with no gene match: 1. CDR3 in amino acids: CASSLAGDTDTQYF. The CDR3 nucleotides read TGTGCCAGCAGCTTAGCGGGGGACACAGATACGCAGTATTTT.

This chain links TRBV19 with TRBJ2-5; D is undetermined. This CDR3 has 13 amino acids. Trimming cost V 6 bases and J 3 bases, with 11 bases left between them. CDR1 and CDR2 (germline): LNHDA, SQIVND (reference sequence). The CDR3 protein is CASRVAGEETQYF. The DNA for the CDR3 is TGTGCCAGTAGGGTAGCAGGAGAAGAGACCCAGTACTTC.

The chain joins TRBV9 to TRBJ1-2; D gene unclear. The germline gives CDR1 SGDLS, CDR2 YYNGEE. The CDR3 extends over 15 amino acids. V was trimmed by 0 bases and J by 8 bases, leaving 17 bases between them. The CDR3 here is CASSVGPEIRAGYTF. As DNA, the CDR3 is TGTGCCAGCAGCGTAGGCCCCGAAATTAGGGCGGGCTACACCTTC.

A single count supports this clone. V is TRBV5-1 and J is TRBJ2-5, with no clear D. Trimming cost V 0 bases and J 0 bases, with 9 bases left between them. From germline, CDR1 is SGHRS and CDR2 YFSETQ. The CDR3 extends over 15 amino acids. CDR3 loop: CASSLVYGDQETQYF. DNA for the CDR3: TGCGCCAGCAGCTTGGTATACGGAGACCAAGAGACCCAGTACTTC.

This chain connects TRBV28 to TRBJ2-5; a weak D match, TRBD1 (5 bases). This CDR3 contains 13 residues. Trimming removed 6 bases at V and 0 bases at J, with 8 bases between. CDR1 MDHEN and CDR2 SYDVKM come from the germline V gene. The CDR3 here is CASRGQNQETQYF. In DNA form, the CDR3 reads TGTGCCAGCAGGGGGCAGAACCAAGAGACCCAGTACTTC.

V usage is TRBV29-1 and J usage is TRBJ1-1; 7 nucleotides align to TRBD1. The CDR3 consists of 12 residues. With 6 bases clipped from V and 0 bases from J, the junction kept 1 base outside the gene matches. Germline CDR1 and CDR2: SQVTM and ANQGSEA. CDR3 region: CSVDRVNTEAFF. The CDR3 DNA reads as TGCAGCGTCGACAGGGTGAACACTGAAGCTTTCTTT. Complete variable domain (other parts from reference TRBV29-1 and TRBJ1-1): SAVISQKPSRDICQRGTSLTIQCQVDSQVTMMFWYRQQPGQSLTLIATANQGSEATYESGFVIDKFPISRPNLTFSTLTVSNMSPEDSSIYLCSVDRVNTEAFFGQGTRLTVV.

V and J are TRBV7-2 and TRBJ1-5; no clear D gene. V was clipped by 1 base and J by 4 bases, with 8 bases between them. The CDR3 is 14 amino acids. From germline, CDR1 is SGHTA and CDR2 FQGNSA. CDR3 sequence reads: CASSLGQVNQPQHF. The CDR3 region has the DNA TGTGCCAGCAGCTTAGGTCAGGTTAATCAGCCCCAGCATTTT.

The chain employs TRBV7-9 and TRBJ1-3; D is undetermined. This CDR3 is built from 14 residues. The ends were cut back, 5 bases at V and 0 bases at J, with 8 bases in the middle. Germline V CDR1 and CDR2: SEHNR, FQNEAQ (reference sequence). CDR3 sequence (DNA): TGTGCCAGCAGCATTTCGGTCTCTGGAAACACCATATATTTT. The encoded protein is CASSISVSGNTIYF.

The rearrangement uses TRBV7-9 and TRBJ1-4, with D hard to call. V was cut by 2 bases and J by 5 bases, with 9 bases left in between. Germline V gene sequence: CDR1 SEHNR, CDR2 FQNEAQ (reference sequence). The CDR3 loop spans 14 amino acids. DNA of the CDR3: TGTGCCAGCAGCTTACAATCACAGAATGAAAAACTGTTTTTT. Its protein is CASSLQSQNEKLFF. Based on the CDR3 plus reference TRBV7-9 and TRBJ1-4, the full variable domain is DTGVSQNPRHKITKRGQNVTFRCDPISEHNRLYWYRQTLGQGPEFLTYFQNEAQLEKSRLLSDRFSAERPKGSFSTLEIQRTEQGDSAMYLCASSLQSQNEKLFFGSGTQLSVL.

The J gene is TRBJ2-5, the V gene TRBV15; no clear D. With 3 bases removed from V and 5 bases from J, the gap between germline ends came to 10 bases. The CDR3 has 13 amino acids. Germline CDR1 reads LNHNV; CDR2 reads YYDKDF (reference sequence). The CDR3: CATSRGYFETQYF. Here the CDR3 DNA reads TGTGCCACCAGCAGGGGATACTTTGAGACCCAGTACTTC. Full variable domain (rest looked up from reference TRBV15 and TRBJ2-5): DAMVIQNPRYQVTQFGKPVTLSCSQTLNHNVMYWYQQKSSQAPKLLFHYYDKDFNNEADTPDNFQSRRPNTSFCFLDIRSPGLGDTAMYLCATSRGYFETQYFGPGTRLLVL.

The V and J genes are TRBV6-6 and TRBJ1-5, with a tentative D call TRBD1 (5 bases). Germline values: CDR1 MNHNY, CDR2 SVGAGI (reference sequence). There are 13 residues in the CDR3. The V and J ends lost 5 bases and 4 bases respectively, with 9 bases between them. The CDR3 region has the DNA TGTGCCAGCAGTAGGGGCAGTAATCAGCCCCAGCATTTT. It codes for CASSRGSNQPQHF.

CDR3 sequence (DNA): TGTGCCAGCAGCTTAGGAGGTACAGGGCTGGCAGATACGCAGTATTTT. Translating it yields CASSLGGTGLADTQYF. The V and J genes are TRBV7-7 and TRBJ2-3; possibly TRBD1 for D (6 bases). The germline V and J ends were trimmed by 1 base and 4 bases, with 15 bases remaining between them. CDR3 length: 16 residues. Germline V gene sequence: CDR1 SSHAT, CDR2 FNYEAQ (reference sequence).

V and J are TRBV29-1 and TRBJ1-4, with D perhaps TRBD1 (6 bases). The CDR3 loop spans 12 amino acids. Germline V gene lookup returns CDR1 SQVTM and CDR2 ANQGSEA. The CDR3 DNA is TGCGGTGGGGGGCTGAGTCGGGAAAAACTGTTTTTT. This translates into CGGGLSREKLFF.

The chain combines TRBV28 with TRBJ2-7; possibly TRBD1 for D (6 bases). The CDR3 runs 14 residues. The germline V gene has CDR1 MDHEN and CDR2 SYDVKM. Trimming removed 6 bases at V and 2 bases at J, with 14 bases between. As DNA, the CDR3 is TGTGCCAGCAGCCCACCCCAGGGGACCTACGAGCAGTACTTC. Its translation: CASSPPQGTYEQYF.

V usage is TRBV18 and J usage is TRBJ1-2; tentative D call: TRBD1 (6 bases). Deletions cut 2 bases from V and 3 bases from J, with 10 bases between. The CDR3 has 14 residues. Germline CDR1 is KGHSH and CDR2 is LQKENI. The DNA for the CDR3 is TGTGCCAGCTCACCAACAGGGAACGACTATGGCTACACCTTC. Its translation is CASSPTGNDYGYTF.

V usage is TRBV19 and J usage is TRBJ1-4; D gene unclear. Germline CDR1 is LNHDA and CDR2 is SQIVND (reference sequence). Trimming took 3 bases from V and 1 from J, leaving 12 bases between them. The CDR3 covers 16 residues. DNA of the CDR3: TGTGCCAGTAGTATCAACCCCTGGGGAACTAATGAAAAACTGTTTTTT. It yields the protein CASSINPWGTNEKLFF.

The chain links TRBV18 to TRBJ2-5, with a tentative D call TRBD1 (5 bases). V lost 8 bases and J lost 9, with 22 bases in between. Germline V lookup: CDR1 KGHSH, CDR2 LQKENI. There are 14 residues in the CDR3. The chain's CDR3 is CASTQLGSQGSQYF. Written as DNA, the CDR3 is TGTGCCAGCACCCAGCTGGGGTCCCAGGGTTCCCAGTACTTC. The complete variable domain, with remaining parts taken from reference TRBV18 and TRBJ2-5, reads NAGVMQNPRHLVRRRGQEARLRCSPMKGHSHVYWYRQLPEEGLKFMVYLQKENIIDESGMPKERFSAEFPKEGPSILRIQQVVRGDSAAYFCASTQLGSQGSQYFGPGTRLLVL.

The chain joins TRBV5-1 to TRBJ2-4, with a weak D call TRBD1 (6 bases). Trimming left V 0 bases short and J 1 base short, with 11 bases between. CDR3 size: 16 residues. Germline CDR1 reads SGHRS; CDR2 reads YFSETQ. The CDR3 coding sequence is TGCGCCAGCAGCTTGGACAGGGTGGTGGCCAAAAACATTCAGTACTTC. Its translation is CASSLDRVVAKNIQYF.

The chain recombines TRBV4-3 with TRBJ2-5; 7 bases align to TRBD1. The V segment lost 0 bases and the J segment 6 bases; nucleotides outside the gene matches: 4. Germline values: CDR1 LGHNA, CDR2 YSLEER. CDR3 length: 14 amino acids. The CDR3 coding sequence is TGCGCCAGCAGCCAAGATTACAGGGGAAAGACCCAGTACTTC. It specifies CASSQDYRGKTQYF.

This clone occurred a few times. The CDR3 coding sequence is TGTGCCAGCACACAACAGGGGGCATCATTAGACTATGGCTACACCTTC. This translates into CASTQQGASLDYGYTF. This chain connects TRBV7-9 to TRBJ1-2, with 9 bases that match TRBD1. Germline V gene sequence: CDR1 SEHNR, CDR2 FQNEAQ (reference sequence). The CDR3 loop spans 16 amino acids. With V trimmed by 7 bases and J by 3 bases, 12 bases remained unmatched. Based on the CDR3 plus reference TRBV7-9 and TRBJ1-2, the full variable domain is DTGVSQNPRHKITKRGQNVTFRCDPISEHNRLYWYRQTLGQGPEFLTYFQNEAQLEKSRLLSDRFSAERPKGSFSTLEIQRTEQGDSAMYLCASTQQGASLDYGYTFGSGTRLTVV.

The chain couples TRBV6-1 to TRBJ1-4; a possible D gene is TRBD1 (6 bases). Trimming pared 6 bases from V and 10 bases from J, leaving 18 bases between. The CDR3 sequence is 14 residues long. The germline V gene encodes CDR1 MNHNS and CDR2 SASEGT. The CDR3 protein is CASREFRTEGKLFF. The DNA for the CDR3 is TGTGCCAGCAGGGAATTTCGGACAGAAGGAAAACTGTTTTTT.

The chain couples TRBV6-6 to TRBJ2-5, with D tentatively TRBD1 or TRBD2 (6 bases each). Gene TRBJ2-7 matches the end of the DNA better, so the J call may be wrong. The CDR3 consists of 15 residues. Germline V gene sequence: CDR1 MNHNY, CDR2 SVGAGI (reference sequence). The CDR3 reads CASSRPGRGPYEQYF. The CDR3 DNA sequence: TGTGCCAGCAGTCGCCCTGGCCGGGGGCCCTACGAGCAGTACTTC.

This clone was detected only once. The CDR3 region is CASSLFTSGAYEQYF. CDR3 DNA sequence: TGTGCCAGCAGCCTATTTACTAGCGGGGCCTACGAGCAGTACTTC. The chain links TRBV7-8 to TRBJ2-7; 10 bases match TRBD2. Germline CDR1 SGHVS, CDR2 FQNEAQ. The CDR3 extends over 15 amino acids. Germline trimming cut 5 bases from V and 2 bases from J; bases unmatched to any gene: 6. The full variable domain, in which reference TRBV7-8 and TRBJ2-7 provide the parts outside the CDR3, is GAGVSQSPRYKVAKRGQDVALRCDPISGHVSLFWYQQALGQGPEFLTYFQNEAQLDKSGLPSDRFFAERPEGSVSTLKIQRTQQEDSAVYLCASSLFTSGAYEQYFGPGTRLTVT.

The genes are TRBV27 and TRBJ2-3; D possibly corresponds to TRBD1 (6 bases). Trimming removed 6 bases at V and 4 bases at J, with 20 bases between. The CDR3 runs to 16 residues. Germline CDR1 MNHEY, CDR2 SMNVEV (reference sequence). CDR3 amino acids: CASRREWRTAPDTQYF. CDR3 nucleotide sequence: TGTGCCAGCAGACGGGAATGGAGGACAGCCCCAGATACGCAGTATTTT.

The gene calls are TRBV5-1 and TRBJ2-3, with D uncertain. Germline V gene lookup returns CDR1 SGHRS and CDR2 YFSETQ. CDR3 length: 12 residues. V was cut by 2 bases and J by 7 bases, with 8 bases left in between. CDR3 nucleotide sequence: TGCGCCAGCAGCTTAGAGTCGCATACGCAGTATTTT. It yields the protein CASSLESHTQYF.

The chain employs TRBV30 and TRBJ1-2, with a possible D match to TRBD1 (5 bases). V lost 2 bases to trimming and J lost 3 bases, with 13 bases between them. The CDR3 has 14 amino acids. Germline V gene lookup returns CDR1 GTSNPN and CDR2 SVGIG (reference sequence). CDR3 DNA sequence: TGTGCCTGGAGTACCCCGGGGGGACACTATGGCTACACCTTC. Translated: CAWSTPGGHYGYTF.